This TCR beta chain was recovered during a study of PD-1 blockade in classical Hodgkin lymphoma. Time point defined: newly diagnosed, previously untreated cHL patient sample. Produced via immunoSEQ multiplex PCR; TCRdb's table is partial and in-frame only. The repertoire consists of some 70,000 clones, with approximately 93% occurring once and the leading ten covering 2.6%. Germline V gene data show CDR1 as MDHEN and CDR2 as SYDVKM. Trimming left V 3 bases short and J 0 bases short, with 12 bases between. The CDR3 runs 16 residues. Sequencing was carried out using peripheral blood mononuclear cells (PBMCs). The chain is built from TRBV28 and TRBJ1-5; D call uncertain. This clonotype was sampled from a human donor with classical Hodgkin lymphoma. The CDR3 DNA follows: TGTGCCAGCAGTTTCGGCGGACGGTCTAGCAATCAGCCCCAGCATTTT. It yields the protein CASSFGGRSSNQPQHF.